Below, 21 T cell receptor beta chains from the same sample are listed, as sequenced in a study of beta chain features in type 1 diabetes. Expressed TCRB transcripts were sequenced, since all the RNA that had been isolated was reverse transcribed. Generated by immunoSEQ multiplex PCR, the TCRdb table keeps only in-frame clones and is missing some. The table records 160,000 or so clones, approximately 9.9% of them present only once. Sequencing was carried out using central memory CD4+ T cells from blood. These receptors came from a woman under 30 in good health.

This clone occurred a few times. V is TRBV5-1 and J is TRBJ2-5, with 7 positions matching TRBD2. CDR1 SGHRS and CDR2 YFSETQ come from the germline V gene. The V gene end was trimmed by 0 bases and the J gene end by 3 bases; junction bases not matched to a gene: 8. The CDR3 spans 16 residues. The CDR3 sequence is CASSLASGGAKETQYF. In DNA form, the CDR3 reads TGCGCCAGCAGCTTGGCCTCGGGGGGAGCGAAAGAGACCCAGTACTTC.

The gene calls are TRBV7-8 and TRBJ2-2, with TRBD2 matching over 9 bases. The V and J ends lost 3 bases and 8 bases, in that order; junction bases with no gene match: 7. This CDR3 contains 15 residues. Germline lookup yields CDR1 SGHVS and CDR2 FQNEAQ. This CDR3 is CASSLSSGSLGELFF. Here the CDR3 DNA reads TGTGCCAGCAGCTTGAGTAGCGGGAGTTTAGGGGAGCTGTTTTTT.

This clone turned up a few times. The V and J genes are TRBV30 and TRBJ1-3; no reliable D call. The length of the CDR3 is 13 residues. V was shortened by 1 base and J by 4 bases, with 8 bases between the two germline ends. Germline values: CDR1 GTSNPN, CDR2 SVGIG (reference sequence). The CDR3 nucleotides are TGTGCCTGGAGTGCGGGGAGGGGAAACACCATATATTTT. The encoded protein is CAWSAGRGNTIYF.

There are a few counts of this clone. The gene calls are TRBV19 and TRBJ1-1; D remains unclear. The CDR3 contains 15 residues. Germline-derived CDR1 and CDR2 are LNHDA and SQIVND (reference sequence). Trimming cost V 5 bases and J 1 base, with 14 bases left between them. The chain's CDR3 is CASSPSLTRNTEAFF. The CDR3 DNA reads TGTGCCAGTAGTCCAAGTCTAACCCGGAACACTGAAGCTTTCTTT.

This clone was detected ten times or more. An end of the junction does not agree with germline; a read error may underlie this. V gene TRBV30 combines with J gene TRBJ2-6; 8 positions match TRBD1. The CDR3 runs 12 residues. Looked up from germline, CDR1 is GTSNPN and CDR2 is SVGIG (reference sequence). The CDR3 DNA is TGTGCCTGGACTACAGGGGGCAACGTCCTGACTTTC. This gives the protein CAWTTGGNVLTF.

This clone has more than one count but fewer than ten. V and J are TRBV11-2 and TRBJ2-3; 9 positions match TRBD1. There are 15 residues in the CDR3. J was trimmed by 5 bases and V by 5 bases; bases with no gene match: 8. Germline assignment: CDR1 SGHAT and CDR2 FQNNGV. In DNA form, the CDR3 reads TGTGCCAGCAGCCCTGGGACAGGGAGAGTAGATACGCAGTATTTT. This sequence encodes CASSPGTGRVDTQYF.

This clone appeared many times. The DNA for the CDR3 is TGCGCCAGCAGTCAATCGTCGGTGAACACTGAAGCTTTCTTT. Its protein is CASSQSSVNTEAFF. This chain connects TRBV23-1 to TRBJ1-1; D unresolved. TRBV23-1 is filed as an ORF, its function uncertain. Trimming took off 0 bases at V and 0 bases at J, with 5 bases between the two ends. The CDR3 is made up of 14 amino acids.

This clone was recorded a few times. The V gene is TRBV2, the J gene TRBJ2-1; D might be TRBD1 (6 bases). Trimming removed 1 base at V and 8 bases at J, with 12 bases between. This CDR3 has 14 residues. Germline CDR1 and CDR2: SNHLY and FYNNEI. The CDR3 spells CASSEVGGVDEQFF. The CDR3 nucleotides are TGTGCCAGCAGTGAAGTTGGGGGCGTCGATGAGCAGTTCTTC.

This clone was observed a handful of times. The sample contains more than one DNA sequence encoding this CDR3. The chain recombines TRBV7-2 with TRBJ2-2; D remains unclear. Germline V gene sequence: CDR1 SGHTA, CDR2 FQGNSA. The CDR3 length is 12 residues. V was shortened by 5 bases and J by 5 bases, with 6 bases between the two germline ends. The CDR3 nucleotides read TGTGCCAGCAGCCCTTTTACCGGGGAGCTGTTTTTT. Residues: CASSPFTGELFF.

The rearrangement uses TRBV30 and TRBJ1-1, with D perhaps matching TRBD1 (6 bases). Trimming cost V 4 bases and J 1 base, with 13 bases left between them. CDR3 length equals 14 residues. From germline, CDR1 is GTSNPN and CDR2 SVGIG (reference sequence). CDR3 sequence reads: CAWNRVGTNTEAFF. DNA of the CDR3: TGTGCCTGGAACAGGGTAGGGACGAACACTGAAGCTTTCTTT. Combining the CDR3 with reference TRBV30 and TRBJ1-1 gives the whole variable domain SQTIHQWPATLVQPVGSPLSLECTVEGTSNPNLYWYRQAAGRGLQLLFYSVGIGQISSEVPQNLSASRPQDRQFILSSKKLLLSDSGFYLCAWNRVGTNTEAFFGQGTRLTVV.

The CDR3 region has the DNA TGTGCCAGCAGTTACCAGGGAAGGACTGAAGCTTTCTTT. It codes for CASSYQGRTEAFF. This chain connects TRBV27 to TRBJ1-1; D perhaps matches TRBD1 (5 bases). Germline V gene lookup returns CDR1 MNHEY and CDR2 SMNVEV (reference sequence). V was cut by 4 bases and J by 5 bases, with 11 bases left in between. The CDR3 sequence is 13 residues long.

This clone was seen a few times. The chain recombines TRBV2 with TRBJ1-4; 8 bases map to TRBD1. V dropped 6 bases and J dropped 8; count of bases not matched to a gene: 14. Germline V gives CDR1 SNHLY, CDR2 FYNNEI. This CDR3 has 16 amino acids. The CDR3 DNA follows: TGTGCCAGCAGCGGGAGCAAGGGACAGGAGGACGAAAAACTGTTTTTT. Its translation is CASSGSKGQEDEKLFF.

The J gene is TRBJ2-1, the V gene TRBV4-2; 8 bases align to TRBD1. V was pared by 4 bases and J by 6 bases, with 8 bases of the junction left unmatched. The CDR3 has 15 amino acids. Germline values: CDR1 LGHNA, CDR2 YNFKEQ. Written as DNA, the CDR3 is TGTGCCAGCAGCCCTCAGGGGGCTGATCTCAATGAGCAGTTCTTC. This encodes CASSPQGADLNEQFF.

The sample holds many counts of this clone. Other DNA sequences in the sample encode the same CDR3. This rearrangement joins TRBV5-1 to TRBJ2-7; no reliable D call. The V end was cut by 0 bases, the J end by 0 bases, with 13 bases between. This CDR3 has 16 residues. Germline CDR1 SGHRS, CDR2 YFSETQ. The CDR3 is CASSLGSGDGSYEQYF. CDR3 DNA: TGCGCCAGCAGCTTGGGATCGGGTGACGGCTCCTACGAGCAGTACTTC. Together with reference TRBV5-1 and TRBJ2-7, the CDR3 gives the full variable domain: KAGVTQTPRYLIKTRGQQVTLSCSPISGHRSVSWYQQTPGQGLQFLFEYFSETQRNKGNFPGRFSGRQFSNSRSEMNVSTLELGDSALYLCASSLGSGDGSYEQYFGPGTRLTVT.

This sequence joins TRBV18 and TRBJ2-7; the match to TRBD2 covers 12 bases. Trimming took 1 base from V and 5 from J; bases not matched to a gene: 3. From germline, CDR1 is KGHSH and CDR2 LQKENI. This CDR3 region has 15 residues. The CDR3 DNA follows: TGTGCCAGCTCACCACGACTAGCGGGAGACGACGAGCAGTACTTC. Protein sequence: CASSPRLAGDDEQYF.

The CDR3 DNA follows: TGTGCCAGCAGCATTGGACAGGACCCCACAGATACGCAGTATTTT. Translated: CASSIGQDPTDTQYF. J is TRBJ2-3 and V is TRBV9, with 7 bases aligning to TRBD1. The trim removed 4 bases at V and 2 bases at J, leaving 7 bases unmatched. Per the germline V gene, CDR1 is SGDLS and CDR2 is YYNGEE. The CDR3 sequence is 15 residues long. Complete variable domain (other parts from reference TRBV9 and TRBJ2-3): DSGVTQTPKHLITATGQRVTLRCSPRSGDLSVYWYQQSLDQGLQFLIQYYNGEERAKGNILERFSAQQFPDLHSELNLSSLELGDSALYFCASSIGQDPTDTQYFGPGTRLTVL.

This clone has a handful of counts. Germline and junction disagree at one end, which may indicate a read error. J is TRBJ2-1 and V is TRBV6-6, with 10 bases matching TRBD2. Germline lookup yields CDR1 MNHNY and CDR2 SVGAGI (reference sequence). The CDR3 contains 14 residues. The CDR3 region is CAISDRAGGLEQFF. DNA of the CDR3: TGTGCCATCAGTGACCGAGCGGGAGGGCTTGAGCAGTTCTTC.

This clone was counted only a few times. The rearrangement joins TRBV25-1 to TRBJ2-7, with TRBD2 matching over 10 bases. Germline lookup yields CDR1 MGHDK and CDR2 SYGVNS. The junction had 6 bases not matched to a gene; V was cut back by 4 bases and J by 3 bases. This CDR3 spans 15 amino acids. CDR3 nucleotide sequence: TGTGCCAGCAGTGGAGGTAGCGGGAGGTACTACGAGCAGTACTTC. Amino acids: CASSGGSGRYYEQYF.

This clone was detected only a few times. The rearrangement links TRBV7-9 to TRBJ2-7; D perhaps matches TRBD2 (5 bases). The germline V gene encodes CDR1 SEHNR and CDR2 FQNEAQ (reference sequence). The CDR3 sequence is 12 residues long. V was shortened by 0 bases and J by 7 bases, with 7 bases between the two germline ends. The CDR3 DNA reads TGTGCCAGCAGCTTAGCGGGAGTTGAGCAGTACTTC. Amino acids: CASSLAGVEQYF.

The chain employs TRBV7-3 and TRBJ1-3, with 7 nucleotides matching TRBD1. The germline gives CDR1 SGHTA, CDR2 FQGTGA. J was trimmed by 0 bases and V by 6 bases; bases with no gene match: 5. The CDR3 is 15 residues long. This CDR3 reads CASSTGVLSGNTIYF. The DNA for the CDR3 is TGTGCCAGCAGTACAGGGGTACTCTCTGGAAACACCATATATTTT.

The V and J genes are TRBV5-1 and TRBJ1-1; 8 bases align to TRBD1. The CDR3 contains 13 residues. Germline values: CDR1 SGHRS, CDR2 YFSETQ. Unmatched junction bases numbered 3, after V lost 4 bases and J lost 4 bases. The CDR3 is CASSPGQGTEAFF. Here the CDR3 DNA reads TGCGCCAGCAGCCCTGGACAGGGCACTGAAGCTTTCTTT. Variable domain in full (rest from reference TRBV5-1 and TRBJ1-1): KAGVTQTPRYLIKTRGQQVTLSCSPISGHRSVSWYQQTPGQGLQFLFEYFSETQRNKGNFPGRFSGRQFSNSRSEMNVSTLELGDSALYLCASSPGQGTEAFFGQGTRLTVV.